This passage covers 5 T cell receptor beta chains from one sample sequenced in a study of T-cell reconstitution after alpha-beta-depleted transplantation in children. A TCRbeta library incorporating unique molecular identifiers was prepared. TCRdb reprocessed the PCR reads via MiXCR and lists one record per CDR3 protein. This repertoire shows about 900,000 distinct CDR3 sequences, 25% to 35% found once; its top ten account for roughly 27%. The specimen was PBMCs, mostly from graft donor cells, collected 360 days after TCRalphabeta/CD19-depleted stem cell transplant. These receptors were collected from a boy under three years old who had a stem cell transplant for SCID, so the T cells may come from the graft donor.

The J gene is TRBJ1-6, the V gene TRBV12-3 or TRBV12-4; 7 bases align to TRBD1. V shed 3 bases and J 9 bases; nucleotides not matched to a gene: 5. This CDR3 is 14 amino acids long. The CDR3 region has the DNA TGTGCCAGCAGTTTTGGGACAGCCTTTTCACCCCTCCACTTT. Protein: CASSFGTAFSPLHF.

This sequence joins TRBV5-1 and TRBJ1-1, with D perhaps TRBD1 (5 bases). Per the germline V gene, CDR1 is SGHRS and CDR2 is YFSETQ. The V end was cut by 1 base, the J end by 5 bases, with 15 bases between. The CDR3 contains 15 residues. CDR3 nucleotides: TGCGCCAGCAGCTTGTTGGGGGGAGATCGGACTGAAGCTTTCTTT. The encoded protein is CASSLLGGDRTEAFF.

The chain uses TRBV4-1 and TRBJ2-1; weak D call: TRBD2 (7 bases). The V gene lost 1 base and the J gene lost 6 bases, with 16 bases spanning the gap. The CDR3 loop spans 16 amino acids. CDR1 is MGHRA, CDR2 YSYEKL, per germline. CDR3 sequence (DNA): TGCGCCAGCAGCCAAGGGTTACGGGGGGCCGGCAATGAGCAGTTCTTC. Its translation: CASSQGLRGAGNEQFF.

The V call is TRBV4-2, the J call TRBJ2-5; no clear D. The CDR3 spans 16 residues. V lost 0 bases and J lost 5, with 16 bases in between. Per germline, CDR1 LGHNA and CDR2 YNFKEQ. CDR3 loop: CASSQDKGRPRETQYF. The DNA for the CDR3 is TGTGCCAGCAGCCAAGATAAGGGCAGACCCCGGGAGACCCAGTACTTC.

V gene TRBV9 combines with J gene TRBJ2-3, with a possible D match to TRBD2 (5 bases). V was cut by 0 bases and J by 5 bases, with 19 bases left in between. Per the germline V gene, CDR1 is SGDLS and CDR2 is YYNGEE. The CDR3 is 17 amino acids. CDR3 in DNA: TGTGCCAGCAGCGTAGCCCCTACTAGTAAGGTTCGAGATACGCAGTATTTT. It translates to CASSVAPTSKVRDTQYF.